These 8 T cell receptor beta chains were all obtained from the same sample, sequenced in a study of T cells in Graves' hyperthyroidism and ophthalmopathy. There were TCR beta CDR3 regions amplified from RNA transcripts. HTBI primers were employed in a first-round RT-PCR of the TCR CDR3. A single record per CDR3 protein comes from TCRdb applying MiXCR to the multiplex PCR reads. The table shows 370,000 or so distinct CDR3 sequences, with roughly 25% occurring only once. The source material was blood. The receptors stem from a man aged 45-60 years with Graves' hyperthyroidism.

This clonotype was seen ten or more times. The chain uses TRBV7-9 and TRBJ2-3, with 13 bases lining up with TRBD2. Germline assignment: CDR1 SEHNR and CDR2 FQNEAQ (reference sequence). The junction had 2 bases not matched to a gene; V was cut back by 6 bases and J by 2 bases. The CDR3 totals 15 residues. The CDR3 DNA reads as TGTGCCAGCAGACTAGCGGGAGGGAACACAGATACGCAGTATTTT. Its protein product is CASRLAGGNTDTQYF.

Only a few counts were recorded for this clonotype. V gene TRBV5-6 combines with J gene TRBJ1-1; 7 bases fit TRBD1. The CDR3 runs to 16 residues. Germline lookup yields CDR1 SGHDT and CDR2 YYEEEE. Trimming at V came to 6 bases and at J to 0 bases, leaving 11 bases not matched to a gene. The CDR3 bases are TGTGCCAGCACCTGGCGGCAGGGGGGGATGAACACTGAAGCTTTCTTT. Residues: CASTWRQGGMNTEAFF.

This clonotype was recorded many times. The J gene is TRBJ2-7, the V gene TRBV7-2; D is uncertain. This CDR3 is built from 16 residues. Trimming took 3 bases from V and 3 from J, leaving 18 bases between them. Germline CDR1 is SGHTA and CDR2 is FQGNSA. CDR3: CASSLVPLLDIYEQYF. CDR3 nucleotide sequence: TGTGCCAGCAGCTTGGTTCCCCTGCTTGACATCTACGAGCAGTACTTC.

This clonotype came up a few times. This sequence joins TRBV18 and TRBJ2-7, with D uncertain. Trimming removed 6 bases at V and 5 bases at J, with 20 bases between. Germline V CDR1 and CDR2: KGHSH, LQKENI. The CDR3 is 15 amino acids. The CDR3 spells CASSPEPLEYDEQYF. CDR3 nucleotide sequence: TGTGCCAGCTCCCCAGAACCTCTAGAGTACGACGAGCAGTACTTC.

The chain recombines TRBV24-1 with TRBJ1-3, with 7 positions matching TRBD1. The CDR3 sequence is 14 residues long. Germline V gives CDR1 KGHDR, CDR2 SFDVKD. Trimming removed 4 bases from V and 8 bases from J; junction bases left unmatched: 7. The CDR3 DNA reads as TGTGCCACCAGTGAGACAGGGAACTGGGACACCATATATTTT. Translated: CATSETGNWDTIYF.

This clonotype was detected only a few times. The rearrangement links TRBV7-2 to TRBJ2-4; no reliable D call. Trimming removed 5 bases at V and 0 bases at J, with 17 bases between. CDR1 is SGHTA, CDR2 FQGNSA, per germline. This CDR3 has 17 amino acids. The CDR3 loop is CASSPSSVPLAKNIQYF. In nucleotides, the CDR3 is TGTGCCAGCAGCCCCAGTTCGGTACCCCTAGCCAAAAACATTCAGTACTTC.

The V call is TRBV5-1, the J call TRBJ2-3, with a weak D call TRBD1 (6 bases). Trimming left V 3 bases short and J 2 bases short, with 13 bases between. CDR1 and CDR2 (germline): SGHRS, YFSETQ. The CDR3 consists of 15 residues. Written as DNA, the CDR3 is TGCGCCAGCAGCTCGGCAGGGGCCATCACAGATACGCAGTATTTT. Its translation: CASSSAGAITDTQYF.

The table lists this clonotype with many counts. The V call is TRBV30, the J call TRBJ1-1; D perhaps matches TRBD1 (6 bases). The CDR3 extends over 12 amino acids. CDR1 and CDR2 from the germline V gene are GTSNPN and SVGIG (reference sequence). Trimming removed 4 bases at V and 9 bases at J, with 15 bases between. This CDR3 reads CAWNKQGTKAFF. CDR3 DNA: TGTGCCTGGAATAAACAGGGAACCAAAGCTTTCTTT.